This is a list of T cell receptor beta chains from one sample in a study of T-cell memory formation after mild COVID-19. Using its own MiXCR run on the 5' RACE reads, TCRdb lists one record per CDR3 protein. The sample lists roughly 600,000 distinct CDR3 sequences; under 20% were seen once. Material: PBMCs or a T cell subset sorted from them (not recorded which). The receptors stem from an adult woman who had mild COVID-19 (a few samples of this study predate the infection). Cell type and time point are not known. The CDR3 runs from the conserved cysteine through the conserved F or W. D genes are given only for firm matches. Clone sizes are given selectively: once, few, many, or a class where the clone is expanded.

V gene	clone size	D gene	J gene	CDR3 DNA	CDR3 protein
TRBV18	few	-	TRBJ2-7	TGTGCCAGCTCACTAGGAGCACAGACCTACGAGCAGTACTTC	CASSLGAQTYEQYF
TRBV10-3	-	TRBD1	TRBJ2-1	TGTGCCATCAGAGCGGACAGGGCGGCCTACAATGAGCAGTTCTTC	CAIRADRAAYNEQFF
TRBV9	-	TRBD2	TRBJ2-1	TGTGCCAGCACCTTGACTAGCGGGGGGGCTAATGAGCAGTTCTTC	CASTLTSGGANEQFF
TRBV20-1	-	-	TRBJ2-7	TGCAGTGCTAGGGAATTGTCCTACGAGCAGTACTTC	CSARELSYEQYF
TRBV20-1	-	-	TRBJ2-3	TGCAGTGCTAGAGATGGATGGCTAGCCGCGGATACGCAGTATTTT	CSARDGWLAADTQYF
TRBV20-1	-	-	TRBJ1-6	TGCAGTGCTAGAGACGGGGATTATAATTCACCCCTCCACTTT	CSARDGDYNSPLHF
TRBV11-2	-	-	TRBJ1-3	TGTGTCAGGTTCTCTGGAAACACCATATATTTT	CVRFSGNTIYF
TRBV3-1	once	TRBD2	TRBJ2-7	TGTGCCAGCAGCCAAGAGTCTAGCGGGGGGTTCTACGAGCAGTACTTC	CASSQESSGGFYEQYF
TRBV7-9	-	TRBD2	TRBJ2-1	TGTGCCAGCAGCCCCACCGGGACTAGGCCCTACAATGAGCAGTTCTTC	CASSPTGTRPYNEQFF
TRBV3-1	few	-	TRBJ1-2	TGTGCCAGCAGCCATCTGGGGACTAACTATGGCTACACCTTC	CASSHLGTNYGYTF
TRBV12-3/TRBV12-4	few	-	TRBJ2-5	TGTGCCAGCAGCACGACTAGGCGAGAGACCCAGTACTTC	CASSTTRRETQYF